This T cell receptor beta chain derives from a study of low-dose radiotherapy and immunotherapy resistance in tumors. For the study at large: A dose of 0.5 Gy per fraction was delivered to Cohort 1 every 2 weeks, for a total of 6.5 Gy. Intravenous administration to patients comprised nivolumab at 240 mg every two weeks and ipilimumab at 1 mg/kg every six weeks. Cohort 2, a group dosed every two weeks at 1 Gy per fraction, received 13 Gy in total over 26 weeks.

TRAV and TRBV primers primed cDNA for both TCRalpha and TCRbeta. TCRs were put through roughly 20 PCR cycles of amplification with Phusion. A constant-region primer and the V-primer adapter served as the primer pair. With in vitro transcription, the isolated mRNA was amplified. TCRdb analysed the reads with MiXCR anew, one entry per CDR3 protein. Of 95,000 to 100,000 distinct CDR3 sequences in the sample, less than 25% were seen once. Noted time point: after trial treatment. Sample treatment: LDRT plus nivolumab, ipilimumab, low-dose cyclophosphamide and aspirin (RACIN trial). This clonotype occurred many times. The CDR3 totals 14 residues. Germline CDR1 is SGHTA and CDR2 is FQGNSA. Germline trimming cut 4 bases from V and 3 bases from J; bases unmatched to any gene: 6.

The genes are TRBV7-2 and TRBJ2-7; 7 positions match TRBD2. Source: PBMCs, taken after low-dose radiotherapy plus immunotherapy. The sequence came from a male donor with prostate cancer. The DNA for the CDR3 is TGTGCCAGCAGCTCCCGGCGGGGGAACTACGAGCAGTACTTC. It specifies CASSSRRGNYEQYF.